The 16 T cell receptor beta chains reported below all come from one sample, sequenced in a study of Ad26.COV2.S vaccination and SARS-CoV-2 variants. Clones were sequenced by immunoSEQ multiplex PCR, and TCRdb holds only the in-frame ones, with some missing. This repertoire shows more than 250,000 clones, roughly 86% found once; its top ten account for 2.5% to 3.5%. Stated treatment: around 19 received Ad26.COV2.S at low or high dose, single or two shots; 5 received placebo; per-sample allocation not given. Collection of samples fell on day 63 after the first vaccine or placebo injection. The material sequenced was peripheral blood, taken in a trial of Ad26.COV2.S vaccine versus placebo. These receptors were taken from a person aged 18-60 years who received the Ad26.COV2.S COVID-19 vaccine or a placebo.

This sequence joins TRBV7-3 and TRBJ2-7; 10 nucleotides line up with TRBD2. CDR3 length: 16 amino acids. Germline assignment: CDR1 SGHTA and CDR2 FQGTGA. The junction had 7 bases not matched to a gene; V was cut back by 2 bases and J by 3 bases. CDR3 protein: CASSLLAGATVYEQYF. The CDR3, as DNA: TGTGCCAGCAGCTTACTAGCGGGGGCTACTGTCTACGAGCAGTACTTC.

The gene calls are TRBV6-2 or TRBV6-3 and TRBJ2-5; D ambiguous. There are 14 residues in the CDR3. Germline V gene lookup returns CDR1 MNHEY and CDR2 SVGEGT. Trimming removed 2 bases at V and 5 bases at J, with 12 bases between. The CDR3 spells CASSYRSLMETQYF. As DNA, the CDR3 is TGTGCCAGCAGTTACCGCAGCCTAATGGAGACCCAGTACTTC.

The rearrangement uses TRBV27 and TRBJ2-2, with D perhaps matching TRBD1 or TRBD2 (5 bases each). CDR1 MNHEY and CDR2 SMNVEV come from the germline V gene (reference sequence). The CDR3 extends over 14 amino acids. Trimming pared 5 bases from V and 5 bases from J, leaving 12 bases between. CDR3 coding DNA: TGTGCCAGCAGTGTCTCGGGGCGGACCGGGGAGCTGTTTTTT. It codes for CASSVSGRTGELFF.

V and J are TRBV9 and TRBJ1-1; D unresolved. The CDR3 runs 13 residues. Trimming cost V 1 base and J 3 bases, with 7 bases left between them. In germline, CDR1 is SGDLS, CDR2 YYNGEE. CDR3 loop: CASSVRSDTEAFF. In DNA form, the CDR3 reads TGTGCCAGCAGCGTACGATCGGACACTGAAGCTTTCTTT.

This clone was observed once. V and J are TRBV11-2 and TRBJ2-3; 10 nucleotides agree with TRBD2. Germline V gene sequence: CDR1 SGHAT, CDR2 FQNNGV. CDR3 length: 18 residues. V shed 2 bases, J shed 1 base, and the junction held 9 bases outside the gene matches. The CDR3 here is CASSLFPLAGAGTDTQYF. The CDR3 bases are TGTGCCAGCAGCTTATTCCCCCTAGCGGGAGCCGGCACAGATACGCAGTATTTT.

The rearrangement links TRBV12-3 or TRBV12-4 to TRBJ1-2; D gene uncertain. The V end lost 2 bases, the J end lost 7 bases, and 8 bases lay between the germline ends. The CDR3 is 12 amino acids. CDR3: CASSLNVFGYTF. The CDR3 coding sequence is TGTGCCAGCAGTTTAAATGTGTTTGGCTACACCTTC.

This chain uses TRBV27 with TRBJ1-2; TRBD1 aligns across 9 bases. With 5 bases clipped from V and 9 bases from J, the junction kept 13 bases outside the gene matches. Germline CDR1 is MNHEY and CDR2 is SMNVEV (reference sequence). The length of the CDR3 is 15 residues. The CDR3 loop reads CASSLLGQGGYSYTF. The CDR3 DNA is TGTGCCAGCAGTCTTCTGGGACAGGGAGGGTATAGCTACACCTTC.

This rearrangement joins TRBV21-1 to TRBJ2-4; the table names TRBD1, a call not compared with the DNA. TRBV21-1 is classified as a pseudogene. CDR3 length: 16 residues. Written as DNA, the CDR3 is TGTGCCAGCAGCAAGGGGACAGGGGTGGCCAAAAACATTCAGTACTTC. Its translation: CASSKGTGVAKNIQYF.

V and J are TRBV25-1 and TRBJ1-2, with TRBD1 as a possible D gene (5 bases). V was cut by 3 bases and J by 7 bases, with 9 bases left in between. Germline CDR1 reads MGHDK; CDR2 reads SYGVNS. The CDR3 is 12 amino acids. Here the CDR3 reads CASSDSGFGYTF. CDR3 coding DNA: TGTGCCAGCAGTGATTCAGGGTTTGGCTACACCTTC.

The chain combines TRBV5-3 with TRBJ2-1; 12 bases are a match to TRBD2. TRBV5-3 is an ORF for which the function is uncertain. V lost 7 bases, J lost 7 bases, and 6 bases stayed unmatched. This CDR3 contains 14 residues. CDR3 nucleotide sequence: TGTGCCAGAGAGCCTGGACTAGCGGGGAATGAGCAGTTCTTC. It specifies CAREPGLAGNEQFF.

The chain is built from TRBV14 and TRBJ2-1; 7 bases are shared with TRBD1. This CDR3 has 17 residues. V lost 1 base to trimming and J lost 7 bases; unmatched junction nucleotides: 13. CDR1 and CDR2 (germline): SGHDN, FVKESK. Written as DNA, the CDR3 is TGTGCCAGCAGCCAAGTTAGTGTAAGGGGGCGACTGAATGAGCAGTTCTTC. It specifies CASSQVSVRGRLNEQFF. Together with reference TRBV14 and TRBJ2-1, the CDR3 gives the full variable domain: EAGVTQFPSHSVIEKGQTVTLRCDPISGHDNLYWYRRVMGKEIKFLLHFVKESKQDESGMPNNRFLAERTGGTYSTLKVQPAELEDSGVYFCASSQVSVRGRLNEQFFGPGTRLTVL.

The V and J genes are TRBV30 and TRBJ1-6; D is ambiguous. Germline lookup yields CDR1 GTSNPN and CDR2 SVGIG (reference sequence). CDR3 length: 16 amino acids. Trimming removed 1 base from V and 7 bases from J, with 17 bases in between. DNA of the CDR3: TGTGCCTGGAGTGCAAAACACGGGAAGAGCAATTCACCCCTCCACTTT. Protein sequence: CAWSAKHGKSNSPLHF.

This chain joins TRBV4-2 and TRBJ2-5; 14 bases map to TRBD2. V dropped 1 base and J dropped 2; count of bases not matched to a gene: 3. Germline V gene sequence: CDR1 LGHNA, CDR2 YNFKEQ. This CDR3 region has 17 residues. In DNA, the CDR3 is TGTGCCAGCAGCCAAGCTCGGACTAGCGGGGGGCAAGAGACCCAGTACTTC. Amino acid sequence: CASSQARTSGGQETQYF.

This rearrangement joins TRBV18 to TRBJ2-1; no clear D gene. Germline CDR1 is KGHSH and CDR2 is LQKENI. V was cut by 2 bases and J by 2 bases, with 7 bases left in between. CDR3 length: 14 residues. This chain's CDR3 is CASSPTTAYNEQFF. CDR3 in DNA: TGTGCCAGCTCACCAACGACTGCCTACAATGAGCAGTTCTTC. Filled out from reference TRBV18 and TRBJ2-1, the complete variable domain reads NAGVMQNPRHLVRRRGQEARLRCSPMKGHSHVYWYRQLPEEGLKFMVYLQKENIIDESGMPKERFSAEFPKEGPSILRIQQVVRGDSAAYFCASSPTTAYNEQFFGPGTRLTVL.

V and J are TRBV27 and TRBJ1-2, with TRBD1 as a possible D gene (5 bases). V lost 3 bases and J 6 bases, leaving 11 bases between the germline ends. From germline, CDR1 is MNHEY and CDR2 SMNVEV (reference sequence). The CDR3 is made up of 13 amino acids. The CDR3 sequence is CASSFRAGNGYTF. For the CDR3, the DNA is TGTGCCAGCAGTTTTCGGGCAGGGAATGGCTACACCTTC.

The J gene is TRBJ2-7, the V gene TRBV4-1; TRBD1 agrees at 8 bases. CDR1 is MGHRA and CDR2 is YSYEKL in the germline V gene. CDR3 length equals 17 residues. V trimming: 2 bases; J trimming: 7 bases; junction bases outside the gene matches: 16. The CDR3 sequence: CASSQSRTGQDLREQYF. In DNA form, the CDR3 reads TGCGCCAGCAGCCAATCGAGGACAGGGCAGGATCTGCGGGAGCAGTACTTC.